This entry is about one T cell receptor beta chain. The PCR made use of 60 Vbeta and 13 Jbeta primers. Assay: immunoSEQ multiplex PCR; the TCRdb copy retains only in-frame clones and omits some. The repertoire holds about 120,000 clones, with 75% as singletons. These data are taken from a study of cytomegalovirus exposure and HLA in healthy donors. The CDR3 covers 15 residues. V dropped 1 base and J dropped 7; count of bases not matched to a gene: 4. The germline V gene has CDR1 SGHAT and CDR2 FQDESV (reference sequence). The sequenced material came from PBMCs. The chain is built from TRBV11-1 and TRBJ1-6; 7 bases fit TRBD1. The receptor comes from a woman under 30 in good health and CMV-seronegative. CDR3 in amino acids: CASSLEGQRNSPLHF. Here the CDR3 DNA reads TGTGCCAGCAGCTTAGAGGGACAGAGAAATTCACCCCTCCACTTT. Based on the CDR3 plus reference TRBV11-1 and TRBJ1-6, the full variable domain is EAEVAQSPRYKITEKSQAVAFWCDPISGHATLYWYRQILGQGPELLVQFQDESVVDDSQLPKDRFSAERLKGVDSTLKIQPAELGDSAMYLCASSLEGQRNSPLHFGNGTRLTVT.